The rows below give T cell receptor beta chains drawn from one sample of a study of T cells in Graves' hyperthyroidism and ophthalmopathy. Each CDR3 protein gets one entry after TCRdb re-called the multiplex PCR reads with MiXCR. The table records approximately 530,000 distinct CDR3 sequences, approximately 16% of them present only once. Sequences were obtained from blood. Receptors originate from a woman in her late teens or twenties with Graves' hyperthyroidism. Both conserved end residues are part of each CDR3. Each record gives: D gene, V gene, clone size, J gene, CDR3 DNA, CDR3 protein. A D gene is named only where the DNA matches it firmly. Clone size is not always given. Where it is, it says once, few, many or a class for expanded clones.

>NA|TRBV28|many|TRBJ1-1
TGTGCCAGCTCCCTAGATAAGGTACAGGCTTTCTTT
CASSLDKVQAFF
>NA|TRBV7-2|many|TRBJ2-1
TGTGCCAGCAGCTTAGCTCCAGTGAGCGGTGAGCAGTTCTTC
CASSLAPVSGEQFF
>TRBD2|TRBV7-6|many|TRBJ2-7
TGTGCCAGCAGCTTAGGAACAGCGGGGGCGGACGAGCAGTACTTC
CASSLGTAGADEQYF
>TRBD1|TRBV7-8|many|TRBJ2-1
TGTGCCAGCAGCCCCACAGACAGGGGTCACTACAATGAGCAGTTCTTC
CASSPTDRGHYNEQFF
>NA|TRBV2|few|TRBJ2-5
TGTGCCAGCAGTGCCCGGGCAGACCAAGAGACCCAGTACTTC
CASSARADQETQYF
>NA|TRBV11-2|NA|TRBJ2-1
TGTGCCAGCAGCTTAGAGTTTGGCAGTTACTACAATGAGCAGTTCTTC
CASSLEFGSYYNEQFF
>NA|TRBV2|NA|TRBJ2-5
TGTGCCAGCAGCGCCAACATGGGGGAGACCCAGTACTTC
CASSANMGETQYF
>NA|TRBV20-1|NA|TRBJ2-3
TGCAGTGCCTGGAAGGGGGGGGCGCTTGGAGATACGCAGTATTTT
CSAWKGGALGDTQYF
>NA|TRBV5-1|many|TRBJ2-2
TGCGCCAGCAGCGACAGAGGTCCCGTGACCGGGGAGCTGTTTTTT
CASSDRGPVTGELFF
>NA|TRBV4-3|few|TRBJ2-3
TGCGCCAGCAGCCAAGATGATTTTGTCAGGACAGCCACTAGCACAGATACGCAGTATTTT
CASSQDDFVRTATSTDTQYF
>TRBD1|TRBV12-3/TRBV12-4|NA|TRBJ1-2
TGTGCCAGCAGTTCCTCCGGGACAGGGGAAAGTGGCTACACCTTC
CASSSSGTGESGYTF
>NA|TRBV20-1|NA|TRBJ2-7
TGCAGTGCTAGTCTGCGGGACGCGGGCGCCTCCTACGAGCAGTACTTC
CSASLRDAGASYEQYF
>NA|TRBV5-1|few|TRBJ2-6
TGCGCCAGCACCCAAGGTGGGGAAGCAGGGGCCAACGTCCTGACTTTC
CASTQGGEAGANVLTF
>NA|TRBV28|few|TRBJ2-5
TGTGCCGGCCGTCGGCGGCGTGGTGGAGAGACCCAGTACTTC
CAGRRRRGGETQYF
>NA|TRBV5-6|NA|TRBJ2-5
TGTGCCAGCAGCTTGAGTGGGGACAGCGGGTCAATGGAGACCCAGTACTTC
CASSLSGDSGSMETQYF
>NA|TRBV5-1|few|TRBJ2-2
TGCGCCAGCAGCTTTCGGCGCGGCGCACTCGCGCGATTTGCCGGGGAGCTGTTTTTT
CASSFRRGALARFAGELFF
>NA|TRBV12-3/TRBV12-4|many|TRBJ2-1
TGTGCCAGCAGTTTAGCGCCCTCGCAAGGGACTGAGCAGTTCTTC
CASSLAPSQGTEQFF
>NA|TRBV6-1|few|TRBJ2-7
TGTGCCAGCAGGCAATTAATAGTAACAGCCGGAACTGACGAGCAGTACTTC
CASRQLIVTAGTDEQYF
>TRBD1|TRBV28|many|TRBJ1-5
TGTGCCAGCAACTCCGGACAGGGGGGCAATCAGCCCCAGCATTTT
CASNSGQGGNQPQHF
>TRBD1|TRBV7-2|NA|TRBJ1-5
TGTGCCAGCAGCTTAGGGACAGGGGTTGAGCAGCCCCAGCATTTT
CASSLGTGVEQPQHF
>NA|TRBV24-1|NA|TRBJ2-2
TGTGCCACCAGTATTGATACCGGGGAGCTGTCTTTT
CATSIDTGELSF
>NA|TRBV12-3/TRBV12-4|many|TRBJ2-2
TGTGCCAGCGGAAATGTTGCCTGGGGGATATCGCGGGGGGAGCTGTTTTTT
CASGNVAWGISRGELFF
>TRBD2|TRBV12-3/TRBV12-4|many|TRBJ2-2
TGTGCCAGCAGTTTGGGCAGCGGGAGTGGCACCGGGGAGCTGTTTTTT
CASSLGSGSGTGELFF
>NA|TRBV19|NA|TRBJ1-5
TGTGCCAGTAGTATAAGGGGGAACTTTCAGCCCCAGCATTTT
CASSIRGNFQPQHF
>NA|TRBV20-1|few|TRBJ2-1
TGCAGTGCGGACCTAGACAGATCCTCCTACAATGAGCAGTTCTTC
CSADLDRSSYNEQFF
>NA|TRBV7-8|many|TRBJ2-7
TGTGCCAGCAGCCTTTACCGGACGAGCTCCTACGAGCAGTACTTC
CASSLYRTSSYEQYF
>NA|TRBV2|many|TRBJ2-7
TGTGCCAGCAGTGAATTTCCAGTTCCTATCTACGAGCAGTACTTC
CASSEFPVPIYEQYF
>TRBD2|TRBV20-1|many|TRBJ2-3
TGCAGTGGGCTGAGACTAGCGGTTAGCACAGATACGCAGTATTTT
CSGLRLAVSTDTQYF
>TRBD2|TRBV5-1|many|TRBJ2-3
TGCGCCAGCAGCCTGGGACTAGCGGGAGGGCCAGCAGATACGCAGTATTTT
CASSLGLAGGPADTQYF
>TRBD1|TRBV6-5|NA|TRBJ1-1
TGTGCCAGCAGTTACTCAAGACAGGGGGCCCACACTGAAGCTTTCTTT
CASSYSRQGAHTEAFF
>NA|TRBV18|NA|TRBJ1-3
TGTGCCAGCTCACCACCGGGGGGTCACACCATATATTTT
CASSPPGGHTIYF
>TRBD1|TRBV6-1|many|TRBJ1-2
TGTGCCAGCAGTGAACCGGGACAGGGTGGTGGCTACACCTTC
CASSEPGQGGGYTF